The source of this T cell receptor (beta chain) is a study of T cell responses to AZD1222 COVID-19 vaccine. TCRdb's copy holds only in-frame clones and misses some; the assay was immunoSEQ multiplex PCR. This table has about 98,000 clones, about 91% appearing once. This CDR3 contains 12 residues. From germline, CDR1 is GTSNPN and CDR2 SVGIG (reference sequence). V lost 1 base, J lost 4 bases, and 8 bases lay in between. The origin of this receptor is an adult in good health. The chain joins TRBV30 to TRBJ2-7; either TRBD1 or TRBD2 may fit D (5 bases each). Sequences were derived from peripheral blood, sampled on day 0 of MenACWY control vaccination. CDR3: CAWSARGYEQYF. Here the CDR3 DNA reads TGTGCCTGGAGTGCGAGGGGTTACGAGCAGTACTTC. Filled out from reference TRBV30 and TRBJ2-7, the complete variable domain reads SQTIHQWPATLVQPVGSPLSLECTVEGTSNPNLYWYRQAAGRGLQLLFYSVGIGQISSEVPQNLSASRPQDRQFILSSKKLLLSDSGFYLCAWSARGYEQYFGPGTRLTVT.